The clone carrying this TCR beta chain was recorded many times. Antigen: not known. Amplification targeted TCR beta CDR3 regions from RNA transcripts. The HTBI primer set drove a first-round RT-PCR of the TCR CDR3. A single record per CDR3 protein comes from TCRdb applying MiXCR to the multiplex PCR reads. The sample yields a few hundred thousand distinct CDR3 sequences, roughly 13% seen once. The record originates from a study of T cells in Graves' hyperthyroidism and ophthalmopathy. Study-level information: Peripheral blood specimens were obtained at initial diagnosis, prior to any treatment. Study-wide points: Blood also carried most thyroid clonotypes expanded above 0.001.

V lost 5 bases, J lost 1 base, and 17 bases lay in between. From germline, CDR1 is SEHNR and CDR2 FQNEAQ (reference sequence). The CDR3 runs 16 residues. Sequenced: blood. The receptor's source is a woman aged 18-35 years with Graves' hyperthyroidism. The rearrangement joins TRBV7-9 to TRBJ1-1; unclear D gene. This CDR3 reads CASSSLFPVSNTEAFF. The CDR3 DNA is TGTGCCAGCAGCAGCTTATTTCCCGTTTCGAACACTGAAGCTTTCTTT. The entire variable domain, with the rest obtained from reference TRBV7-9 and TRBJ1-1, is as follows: DTGVSQNPRHKITKRGQNVTFRCDPISEHNRLYWYRQTLGQGPEFLTYFQNEAQLEKSRLLSDRFSAERPKGSFSTLEIQRTEQGDSAMYLCASSSLFPVSNTEAFFGQGTRLTVV.